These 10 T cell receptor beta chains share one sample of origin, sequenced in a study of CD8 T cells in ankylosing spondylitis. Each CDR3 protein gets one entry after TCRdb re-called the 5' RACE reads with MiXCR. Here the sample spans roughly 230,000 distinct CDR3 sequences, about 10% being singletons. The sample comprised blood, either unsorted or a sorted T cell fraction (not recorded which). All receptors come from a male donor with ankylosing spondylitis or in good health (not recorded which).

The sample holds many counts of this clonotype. The CDR3 region is CASSAEDGGYTF. CDR3 nucleotide sequence: TGTGCCAGCAGTGCGGAAGACGGTGGCTACACCTTC. The chain links TRBV2 to TRBJ1-2; D not certain. Trimming removed 4 bases at V and 7 bases at J, with 10 bases between. This CDR3 comprises 12 residues. CDR1 and CDR2 (germline): SNHLY, FYNNEI.

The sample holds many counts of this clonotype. Here the CDR3 DNA reads TGTGCCAGCAGTTTAAAGCCCCCTAGAACTGGGTACAATGAGCAGTTCTTC. It encodes CASSLKPPRTGYNEQFF. This chain uses TRBV12-3 or TRBV12-4 with TRBJ2-1; D call uncertain. The CDR3 spans 17 residues. V lost 2 bases, J lost 4 bases, and 18 bases lay in between.

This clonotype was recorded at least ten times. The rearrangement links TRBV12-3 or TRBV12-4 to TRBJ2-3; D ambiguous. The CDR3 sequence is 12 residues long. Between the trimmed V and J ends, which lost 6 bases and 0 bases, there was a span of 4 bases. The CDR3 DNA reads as TGTGCCAGCAGGCGTAGCACAGATACGCAGTATTTT. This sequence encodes CASRRSTDTQYF.

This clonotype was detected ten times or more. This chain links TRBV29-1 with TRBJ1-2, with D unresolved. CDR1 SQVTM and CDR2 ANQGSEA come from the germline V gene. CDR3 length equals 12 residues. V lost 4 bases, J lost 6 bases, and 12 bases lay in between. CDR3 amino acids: CSVGMGDDGYTF. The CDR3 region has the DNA TGCAGCGTTGGAATGGGAGACGATGGCTACACCTTC.

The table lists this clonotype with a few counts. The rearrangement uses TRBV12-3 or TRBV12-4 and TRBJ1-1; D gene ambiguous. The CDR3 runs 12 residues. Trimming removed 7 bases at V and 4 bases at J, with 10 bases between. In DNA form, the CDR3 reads TGTGCCAGCACTATAGGTCGCACTGAAGCTTTCTTT. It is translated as CASTIGRTEAFF.

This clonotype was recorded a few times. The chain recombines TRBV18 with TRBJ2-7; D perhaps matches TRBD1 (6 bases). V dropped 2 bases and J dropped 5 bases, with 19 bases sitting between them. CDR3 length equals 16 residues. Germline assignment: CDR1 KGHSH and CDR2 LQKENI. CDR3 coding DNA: TGTGCCAGCTCACCAAACAGGGTTGAGGTTTCAAACGAGCAGTACTTC. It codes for CASSPNRVEVSNEQYF. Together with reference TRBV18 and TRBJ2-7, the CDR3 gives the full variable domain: NAGVMQNPRHLVRRRGQEARLRCSPMKGHSHVYWYRQLPEEGLKFMVYLQKENIIDESGMPKERFSAEFPKEGPSILRIQQVVRGDSAAYFCASSPNRVEVSNEQYFGPGTRLTVT.

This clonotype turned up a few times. DNA for the CDR3: TGTGCCAGCAGCTTAGCGGCACTAGCGGTCTCTGGGGCCAACGTCCTGACTTTC. Protein: CASSLAALAVSGANVLTF. The chain recombines TRBV11-1 with TRBJ2-6; TRBD2 aligns across 8 bases. Trimming at V came to 0 bases and at J to 0 bases, leaving 4 bases not matched to a gene. The CDR3 loop spans 18 amino acids. In germline, CDR1 is SGHAT, CDR2 FQDESV (reference sequence). The whole variable domain, remainder taken from reference TRBV11-1 and TRBJ2-6, is EAEVAQSPRYKITEKSQAVAFWCDPISGHATLYWYRQILGQGPELLVQFQDESVVDDSQLPKDRFSAERLKGVDSTLKIQPAELGDSAMYLCASSLAALAVSGANVLTFGAGSRLTVL.

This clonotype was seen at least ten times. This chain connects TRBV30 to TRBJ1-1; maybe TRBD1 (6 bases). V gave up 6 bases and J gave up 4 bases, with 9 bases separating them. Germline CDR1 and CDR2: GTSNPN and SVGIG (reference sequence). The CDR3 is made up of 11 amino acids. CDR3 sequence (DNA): TGTGCCTGTCCAGGGGTCACTGAAGCTTTCTTT. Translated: CACPGVTEAFF.

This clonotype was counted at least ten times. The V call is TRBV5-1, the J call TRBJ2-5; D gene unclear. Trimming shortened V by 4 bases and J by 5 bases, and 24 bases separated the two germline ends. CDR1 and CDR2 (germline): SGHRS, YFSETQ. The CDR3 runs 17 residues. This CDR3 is CASSSSRKGTEGETQYF. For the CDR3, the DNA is TGCGCCAGCAGCAGCAGTCGTAAAGGAACTGAAGGCGAGACCCAGTACTTC.

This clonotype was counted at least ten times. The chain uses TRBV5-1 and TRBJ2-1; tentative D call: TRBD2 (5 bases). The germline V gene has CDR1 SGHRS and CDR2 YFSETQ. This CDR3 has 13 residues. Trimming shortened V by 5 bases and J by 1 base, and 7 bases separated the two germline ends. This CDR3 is CASRLDSYNEQFF. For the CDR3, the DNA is TGCGCCAGCAGACTAGATTCCTACAATGAGCAGTTCTTC.